The clone carrying this T cell receptor beta chain has a handful of counts. The antigen remains undetermined. The data belong to a study of vaccination and CD4 T cells after COVID-19. Whole-study findings and limits: Early post-infection timepoints were missing, and relatively few convalescent patients were studied.

Treatment here: roughly 10-day PBMC culture with coronavirus spike peptide pools or control peptides (ViraFEST assay). Those CD4+ T cells from the unexposed donor predate the COVID-19 pandemic (2011-2018). Peptide pool stimulation in ViraFEST expanded antigen-specific T cells, whose TCRs were then sequenced. Culture conditions combined around 2 million PBMCs per well with around 9.7 IU/ml IL-2 and roughly 9.1 ug/ml peptide pools. Negative selection isolated the CD4+ T cells once the cells had been cultured for around nine days. The assay that was used to sequence DNA from cultured CD4+ T cells was the Oncomine TCR Beta short-read assay. Genomic DNA was isolated from cultured CD4+ T cells. From the PCR reads, TCRdb called clonotypes with MiXCR, one entry per CDR3 protein. Of approximately 9,800 distinct CDR3 sequences in the sample, roughly 45% were seen once. The CDR3 consists of 14 residues. Unmatched junction bases numbered 6, after V lost 4 bases and J lost 6 bases. In germline, CDR1 is SGHTA, CDR2 FQGTGA.

V usage is TRBV7-3 and J usage is TRBJ1-1; 9 nucleotides agree with TRBD1. The specimen was CD4+ T cells from blood, cultured in vitro. This TCR was recovered from a human donor in good health. The CDR3 reads CASSSTGGGSEAFF. CDR3 bases: TGTGCCAGCAGCTCCACAGGGGGCGGGTCTGAAGCTTTCTTT.